This T cell receptor beta chain was identified in a study of regulatory T cells in long-lasting Graves disease. Whole-study findings and limits: Accuracy was possibly reduced by small sample size.

This clonotype has a handful of counts. Its antigen is currently unknown. The junction does not match germline at one end; this may be a read error. CDR1 WNHNN and CDR2 SYGVQD come from the germline V gene (reference sequence). The CDR3 extends over 14 amino acids. Time point here: newly diagnosed GD, antithyroid drugs for less than 3 months. The TCR library used RNA extracted from PBMCs. An endocrinology unit in Xi'an, China, supplied the patients. Construction of the TCR beta libraries employed iRepertoire HTBI primers in conjunction with Arm-PCR of CDR3 regions. TCRdb re-called the multiplex PCR reads through MiXCR, storing one row per CDR3 protein. The sample yields approximately 310,000 distinct CDR3 sequences, 18% seen once.

The sample in question was peripheral blood mononuclear cells (PBMCs), obtained at new diagnosis, from a patient treated with antithyroid drugs. The V call is TRBV10-1, the J call TRBJ1-1; 7 bases are a match to TRBD1. The clonotype originates from a female donor with Graves disease. CDR3 loop: CASSEAGGHTKAFF. The CDR3 DNA reads as TGCGCCAGCAGTGAAGCAGGGGGGCACACTAAAGCTTTCTTT.